These 24 T cell receptor beta chains share one sample of origin, sequenced in a study of OX40 agonist ivuxolimab in advanced cancers. The library relied on the immunoSEQ multiplex PCR assay. TCRdb provides this immuneACCESS table in a form limited to in-frame rearrangements. Some clones are lacking; in checked studies, under half of them reflect an unresolved V gene, and why the rest are absent is not known. In all, the sample holds about 68,000 clones, and approximately 91% of those were seen once. The ten largest account for around 0.31% of the sample. The sample consisted of CD4+ or CD8+ T cells sorted from blood, taken in a trial of the OX40 agonist ivuxolimab. These receptors all stem from an adult with an advanced solid tumor such as melanoma, head and neck, liver or kidney cancer.

Within the sample, this clone is medium-sized. The J gene is TRBJ1-1, the V gene TRBV4-1, with unresolved D. Trimming left V 10 bases short and J 3 bases short, with 18 bases between. The CDR3 is 14 amino acids. Germline assignment: CDR1 MGHRA and CDR2 YSYEKL. The CDR3 DNA reads as TGCGCCACCGGAGCCTGGATGAAGGACACTGAAGCTTTCTTT. Protein sequence: CATGAWMKDTEAFF.

The chain recombines TRBV6-1 with TRBJ2-1; 12 nucleotides line up with TRBD2. The V gene end was trimmed by 4 bases and the J gene end by 2 bases; junction bases not matched to a gene: 3. The length of the CDR3 is 16 residues. CDR1 and CDR2 (germline): MNHNS, SASEGT. CDR3 protein: CASSALAGGPYNEQFF. The DNA of the CDR3 is TGTGCCAGCAGTGCGCTAGCGGGAGGGCCCTACAATGAGCAGTTCTTC.

The chain has TRBV5-1 and TRBJ2-5, with 8 bases lining up with TRBD2. The germline gives CDR1 SGHRS, CDR2 YFSETQ. Trimming at V came to 1 base and at J to 5 bases, leaving 10 bases not matched to a gene. This CDR3 contains 16 residues. CDR3 nucleotide sequence: TGCGCCAGCAGCTTGACCAGCGGGAGTTCTTGGGAGACCCAGTACTTC. As protein: CASSLTSGSSWETQYF. The variable domain in full, completed from reference TRBV5-1 and TRBJ2-5, reads KAGVTQTPRYLIKTRGQQVTLSCSPISGHRSVSWYQQTPGQGLQFLFEYFSETQRNKGNFPGRFSGRQFSNSRSEMNVSTLELGDSALYLCASSLTSGSSWETQYFGPGTRLLVL.

The chain employs TRBV9 and TRBJ1-4; 7 bases are a match to TRBD1. CDR1 is SGDLS and CDR2 is YYNGEE in the germline V gene. Trimming took 4 bases from V and 7 from J; bases not matched to a gene: 4. CDR3 length: 13 residues. For the CDR3, the DNA is TGTGCCAGCAGCCCAGGGACAGCTGAAAAACTGTTTTTT. It specifies CASSPGTAEKLFF.

This clone was seen only once. The CDR3 region is CASSVGVQETQYF. In DNA form, the CDR3 reads TGTGCCAGCAGCGTAGGAGTGCAAGAGACCCAGTACTTC. V is TRBV9 and J is TRBJ2-5; D remains unclear. Germline-derived CDR1 and CDR2 are SGDLS and YYNGEE. Trimming removed 0 bases from V and 2 bases from J, with 5 bases in between. The CDR3 covers 13 residues.

A single count supports this clone. CDR3 protein: CASSIGTSRYEQFF. Written as DNA, the CDR3 is TGTGCCAGCAGCATTGGGACTAGCCGGTATGAGCAGTTCTTC. This rearrangement joins TRBV9 to TRBJ2-1; TRBD2 matches 9 bases. This CDR3 is built from 14 residues. The germline V gene encodes CDR1 SGDLS and CDR2 YYNGEE. V trimming: 4 bases; J trimming: 8 bases; junction bases outside the gene matches: 7.

This clone was observed a handful of times. The rearrangement joins TRBV25-1 to TRBJ2-1, with 7 bases identical to TRBD2. The V segment lost 0 bases and the J segment 2 bases; nucleotides outside the gene matches: 7. The germline CDR1 and CDR2 sequences are MGHDK and SYGVNS. This CDR3 has 17 amino acids. In DNA, the CDR3 is TGTGCCAGCAGTGAATATATGGGGGGAGGGACCTACAATGAGCAGTTCTTC. It codes for CASSEYMGGGTYNEQFF.

The gene calls are TRBV6-5 and TRBJ2-7, with no clear D. This CDR3 is 13 amino acids long. V was trimmed by 2 bases and J by 2 bases, leaving 7 bases between them. Germline V gene lookup returns CDR1 MNHEY and CDR2 SVGAGI. This chain's CDR3 is CASSYATTYEQYF. In DNA, the CDR3 is TGTGCCAGCAGTTACGCGACAACCTACGAGCAGTACTTC.

The rearrangement links TRBV6-5 to TRBJ2-7, with 10 bases that match TRBD2. V shed 4 bases, J shed 0 bases, and the junction held 6 bases outside the gene matches. Germline CDR1 reads MNHEY; CDR2 reads SVGAGI. This CDR3 has 16 amino acids. The CDR3 here is CASSSSRTSGSYEQYF. In DNA form, the CDR3 reads TGTGCCAGCAGTTCCAGTAGGACTAGCGGCTCCTACGAGCAGTACTTC.

The rearrangement uses TRBV9 and TRBJ2-7; D call uncertain. Germline CDR1 SGDLS, CDR2 YYNGEE. Trimming left V 4 bases short and J 1 base short, with 6 bases between. This CDR3 has 12 amino acids. The CDR3 is CASSLRSYEQYF. CDR3 sequence (DNA): TGTGCCAGCAGCCTGAGATCCTACGAGCAGTACTTC.

This clone was recorded once. J is TRBJ1-3 and V is TRBV18, with TRBD1 matching over 7 bases. Unmatched junction bases numbered 4, after V lost 2 bases and J lost 0 bases. Per the germline V gene, CDR1 is KGHSH and CDR2 is LQKENI. The CDR3 sequence is 16 residues long. DNA for the CDR3: TGTGCCAGCTCACCAGACAGGGCCTACTCTGGAAACACCATATATTTT. Translating gives CASSPDRAYSGNTIYF.

This clone was found once. V usage is TRBV19 and J usage is TRBJ1-1; no firm D call. V was shortened by 2 bases and J by 0 bases, with 10 bases between the two germline ends. The CDR3 covers 15 residues. CDR1 LNHDA and CDR2 SQIVND come from the germline V gene (reference sequence). CDR3 nucleotides: TGTGCCAGTAGTATACGTCAGCCCGTGAACACTGAAGCTTTCTTT. Its protein product is CASSIRQPVNTEAFF.

The chain combines TRBV5-6 with TRBJ2-1; 7 bases map to TRBD2. The length of the CDR3 is 16 residues. Per the germline V gene, CDR1 is SGHDT and CDR2 is YYEEEE. V lost 0 bases to trimming and J lost 2 bases; unmatched junction nucleotides: 5. CDR3 region: CASSLEGGRTYNEQFF. The CDR3 DNA follows: TGTGCCAGCAGCTTGGAAGGCGGGAGAACCTACAATGAGCAGTTCTTC.

This chain joins TRBV4-2 and TRBJ2-7, with 9 bases aligning to TRBD2. Germline trimming cut 2 bases from V and 3 bases from J; bases unmatched to any gene: 2. The CDR3 is 14 residues long. From germline, CDR1 is LGHNA and CDR2 YNFKEQ. CDR3 DNA sequence: TGTGCCAGCAGCCAATTTAGCGGGAGCTACGAGCAGTACTTC. Encoded protein: CASSQFSGSYEQYF.

The gene calls are TRBV25-1 and TRBJ1-4, with 8 nucleotides matching TRBD1. Trimming cost V 3 bases and J 7 bases; bases outside gene matches: 7. This CDR3 spans 15 amino acids. The germline V gene encodes CDR1 MGHDK and CDR2 SYGVNS. The CDR3 sequence: CASSEPTGVFEKLFF. For the CDR3, the DNA is TGTGCCAGCAGTGAGCCGACAGGGGTGTTTGAAAAACTGTTTTTT.

The rearrangement links TRBV18 to TRBJ2-7; 9 bases are a match to TRBD1. The CDR3 consists of 15 residues. The V and J ends lost 3 bases and 2 bases, in that order; junction bases with no gene match: 5. The germline gives CDR1 KGHSH, CDR2 LQKENI. The chain's CDR3 is CASSPGQGTTYEQYF. The CDR3 region has the DNA TGTGCCAGCTCACCTGGACAGGGGACCACCTACGAGCAGTACTTC. Complete variable domain (other parts from reference TRBV18 and TRBJ2-7): NAGVMQNPRHLVRRRGQEARLRCSPMKGHSHVYWYRQLPEEGLKFMVYLQKENIIDESGMPKERFSAEFPKEGPSILRIQQVVRGDSAAYFCASSPGQGTTYEQYFGPGTRLTVT.

The chain carries TRBV27 and TRBJ2-7; 10 positions agree with TRBD2. Germline CDR1 MNHEY, CDR2 SMNVEV (reference sequence). V trimming: 8 bases; J trimming: 2 bases; junction bases outside the gene matches: 18. The CDR3 extends over 18 amino acids. CDR3 DNA: TGTGCCAGCCAGACCGCTAGCGGGAGTACGAGGCTCCCCTACGAGCAGTACTTC. Translated: CASQTASGSTRLPYEQYF.

The rearrangement links TRBV6-6 to TRBJ1-5, with 10 bases fitting TRBD1. The CDR3 consists of 16 residues. Germline loops: CDR1 MNHNY, CDR2 SVGAGI (reference sequence). Unmatched junction bases numbered 7, after V lost 7 bases and J lost 1 base. The DNA of the CDR3 is TGTGCCAGCACCCGGGGACAGGGGAGGAGCAATCAGCCCCAGCATTTT. This gives the protein CASTRGQGRSNQPQHF.

V is TRBV28 and J is TRBJ1-5; possible D gene TRBD1, 6 bases. Germline V gene lookup returns CDR1 MDHEN and CDR2 SYDVKM. The CDR3 runs to 16 residues. V shed 1 base and J shed 2 bases, with 12 bases lying between them. CDR3 bases: TGTGCCAGCAGTTTATTGGGGGCGCAGGGCAATCAGCCCCAGCATTTT. This gives the protein CASSLLGAQGNQPQHF.

V usage is TRBV19 and J usage is TRBJ2-5; 9 nucleotides line up with TRBD1. Germline loops: CDR1 LNHDA, CDR2 SQIVND (reference sequence). The CDR3 loop spans 13 amino acids. Losses at the gene ends were 10 bases for V and 1 base for J; bases not matched to a gene: 4. CDR3 amino acids: CATGQGSQETQYF. Here the CDR3 DNA reads TGTGCCACGGGACAGGGCTCCCAAGAGACCCAGTACTTC.

The V call is TRBV6-1, the J call TRBJ2-7; TRBD2 is a possible D gene (6 bases). The CDR3 covers 14 residues. The germline V gene has CDR1 MNHNS and CDR2 SASEGT. Trimming took 0 bases from V and 4 from J, leaving 10 bases between them. CDR3 sequence (DNA): TGTGCCAGCAGTGAAGCCTGGGACTCGTACGAGCAGTACTTC. Encoded protein: CASSEAWDSYEQYF.

The chain joins TRBV6-5 to TRBJ1-1; D gene unclear. V lost 0 bases, J lost 2 bases, and 7 bases lay in between. The CDR3 consists of 14 residues. CDR1 is MNHEY, CDR2 SVGAGI, per germline. CDR3 sequence: CASSYSPVNTEAFF. Here the CDR3 DNA reads TGTGCCAGCAGTTACTCTCCAGTTAACACTGAAGCTTTCTTT.

The chain uses TRBV5-4 and TRBJ1-2, with 10 bases fitting TRBD1. Germline V gives CDR1 SGHNT, CDR2 YYREEE (reference sequence). The CDR3 extends over 15 amino acids. V shed 6 bases and J 5 bases; nucleotides not matched to a gene: 10. Here the CDR3 reads CASNKRDRGLYGYTF. The DNA of the CDR3 is TGTGCCAGCAACAAAAGAGACAGGGGGCTTTATGGCTACACCTTC.

This clone was observed a single time. The gene calls are TRBV11-2 and TRBJ2-7, with 8 bases that match TRBD1. Losses at the gene ends were 4 bases for V and 3 bases for J; bases not matched to a gene: 20. The CDR3 length is 19 residues. The V gene's germline CDR1 is SGHAT and CDR2 FQNNGV. CDR3 amino acids: CASSSYARSRDRRNYEQYF. CDR3 nucleotide sequence: TGTGCCAGCAGCTCATACGCCCGTTCACGGGACAGGAGAAACTACGAGCAGTACTTC.